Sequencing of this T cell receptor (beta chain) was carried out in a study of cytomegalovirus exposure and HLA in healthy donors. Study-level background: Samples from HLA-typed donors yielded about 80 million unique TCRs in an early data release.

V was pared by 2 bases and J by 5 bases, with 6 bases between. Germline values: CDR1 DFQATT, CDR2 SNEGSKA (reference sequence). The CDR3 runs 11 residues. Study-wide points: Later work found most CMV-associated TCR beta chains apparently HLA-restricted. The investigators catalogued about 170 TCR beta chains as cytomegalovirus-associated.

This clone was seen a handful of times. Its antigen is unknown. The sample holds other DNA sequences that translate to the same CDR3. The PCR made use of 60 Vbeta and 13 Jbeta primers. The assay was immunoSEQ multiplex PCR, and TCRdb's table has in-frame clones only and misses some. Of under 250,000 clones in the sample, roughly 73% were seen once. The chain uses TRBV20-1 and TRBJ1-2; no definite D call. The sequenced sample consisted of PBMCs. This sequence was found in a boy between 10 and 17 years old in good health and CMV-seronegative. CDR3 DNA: TGCAGTGCTAGACGGGGATATGGCTACACCTTC. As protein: CSARRGYGYTF.